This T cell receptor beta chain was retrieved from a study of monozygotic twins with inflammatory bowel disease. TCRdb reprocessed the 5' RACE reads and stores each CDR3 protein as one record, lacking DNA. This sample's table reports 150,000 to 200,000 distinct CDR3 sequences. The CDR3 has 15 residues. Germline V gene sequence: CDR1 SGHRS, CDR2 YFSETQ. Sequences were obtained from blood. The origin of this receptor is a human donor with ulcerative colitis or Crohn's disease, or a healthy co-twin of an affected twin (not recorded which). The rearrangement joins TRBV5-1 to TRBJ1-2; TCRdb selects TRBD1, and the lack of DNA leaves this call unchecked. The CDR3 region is CASSLGQGRNYGYTF.